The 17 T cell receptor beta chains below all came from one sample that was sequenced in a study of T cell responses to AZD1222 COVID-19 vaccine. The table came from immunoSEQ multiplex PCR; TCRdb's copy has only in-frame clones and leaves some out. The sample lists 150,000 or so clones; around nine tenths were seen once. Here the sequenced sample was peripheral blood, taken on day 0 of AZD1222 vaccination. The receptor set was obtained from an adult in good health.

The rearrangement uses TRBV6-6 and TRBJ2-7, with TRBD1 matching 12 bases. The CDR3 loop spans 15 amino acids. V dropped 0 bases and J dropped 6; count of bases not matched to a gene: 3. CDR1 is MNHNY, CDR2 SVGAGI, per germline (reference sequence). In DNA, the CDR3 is TGTGCCAGCAGTTACTCTGGGACAGGGGGCCCCGAGCAGTACTTC. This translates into CASSYSGTGGPEQYF.

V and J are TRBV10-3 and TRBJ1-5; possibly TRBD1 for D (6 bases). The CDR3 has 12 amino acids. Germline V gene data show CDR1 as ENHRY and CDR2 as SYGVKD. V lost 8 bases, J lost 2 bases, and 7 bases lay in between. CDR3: CAISGGNQPQHF. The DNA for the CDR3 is TGTGCCATCTCAGGGGGCAATCAGCCCCAGCATTTT.

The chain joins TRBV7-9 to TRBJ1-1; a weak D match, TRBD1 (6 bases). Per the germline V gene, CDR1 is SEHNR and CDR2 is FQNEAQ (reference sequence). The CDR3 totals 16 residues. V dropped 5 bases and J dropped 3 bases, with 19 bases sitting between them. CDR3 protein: CASSPRTAEFYTEAFF. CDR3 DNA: TGTGCCAGCAGCCCGAGGACAGCAGAATTCTACACTGAAGCTTTCTTT.

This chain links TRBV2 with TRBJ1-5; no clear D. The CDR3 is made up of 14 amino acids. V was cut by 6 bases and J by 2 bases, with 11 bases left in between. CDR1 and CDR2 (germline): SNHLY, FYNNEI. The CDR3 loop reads CASREMAGNQPQHF. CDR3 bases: TGTGCCAGCAGGGAGATGGCGGGCAATCAGCCCCAGCATTTT.

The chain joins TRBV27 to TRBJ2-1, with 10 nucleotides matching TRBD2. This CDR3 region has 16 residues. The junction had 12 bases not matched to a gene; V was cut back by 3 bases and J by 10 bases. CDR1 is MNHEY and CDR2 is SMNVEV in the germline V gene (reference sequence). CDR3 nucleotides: TGTGCCAGCAGTTTGGCTAGCGGGGGAGTCCTGCGGGAGCAGTTCTTC. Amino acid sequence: CASSLASGGVLREQFF.

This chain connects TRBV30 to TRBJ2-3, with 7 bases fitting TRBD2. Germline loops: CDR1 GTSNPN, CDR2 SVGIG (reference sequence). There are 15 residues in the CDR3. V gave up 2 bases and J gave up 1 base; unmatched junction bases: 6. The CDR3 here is CAWSLARGGTDTQYF. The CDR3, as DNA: TGTGCCTGGAGTTTAGCCCGGGGGGGCACAGATACGCAGTATTTT.

The CDR3 DNA sequence: TGTGCCAGTAGCCACAGGGTTATATCCCCCTTTCCGTTAGGCTACACCTTC. Translating gives CASSHRVISPFPLGYTF. The chain joins TRBV19 to TRBJ1-2; tentative D call: TRBD1 (6 bases). The CDR3 contains 17 residues. V lost 6 bases, J lost 8 bases, and 28 bases lay in between. CDR1 is LNHDA and CDR2 is SQIVND in the germline V gene (reference sequence).

CDR3 sequence reads: CASSLPGAQGYGYTF. In nucleotides, the CDR3 is TGTGCCAGCAGCTTACCGGGGGCTCAAGGGTATGGCTACACCTTC. The V and J genes are TRBV7-9 and TRBJ1-2; TRBD1 is a possible D gene (6 bases). Trimming shortened V by 2 bases and J by 5 bases, and 15 bases separated the two germline ends. This CDR3 region has 15 residues. The germline V gene encodes CDR1 SEHNR and CDR2 FQNEAQ (reference sequence).

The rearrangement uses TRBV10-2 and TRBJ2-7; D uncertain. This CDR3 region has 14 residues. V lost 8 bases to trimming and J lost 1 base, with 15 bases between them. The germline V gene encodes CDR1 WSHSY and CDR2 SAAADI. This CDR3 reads CASLTAMSSYEQYF. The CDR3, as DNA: TGCGCCAGCCTAACTGCAATGTCGTCCTACGAGCAGTACTTC.

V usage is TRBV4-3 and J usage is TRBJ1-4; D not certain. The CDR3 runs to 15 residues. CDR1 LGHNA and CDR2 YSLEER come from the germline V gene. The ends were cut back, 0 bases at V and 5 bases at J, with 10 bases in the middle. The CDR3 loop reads CASSQDVGSNEKLFF. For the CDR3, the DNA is TGCGCCAGCAGCCAAGATGTGGGCTCAAATGAAAAACTGTTTTTT.

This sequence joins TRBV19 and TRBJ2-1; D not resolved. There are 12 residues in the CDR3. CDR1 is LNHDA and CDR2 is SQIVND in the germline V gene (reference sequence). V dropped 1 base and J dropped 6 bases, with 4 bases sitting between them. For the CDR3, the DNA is TGTGCCAGTAGTATAGCAGTCAATGAGCAGTTCTTC. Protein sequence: CASSIAVNEQFF.

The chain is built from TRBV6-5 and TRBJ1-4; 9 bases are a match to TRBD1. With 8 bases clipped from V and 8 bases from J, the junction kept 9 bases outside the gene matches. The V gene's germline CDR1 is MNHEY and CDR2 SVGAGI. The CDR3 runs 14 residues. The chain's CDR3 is CASLPGQGNEKLFF. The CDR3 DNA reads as TGTGCCAGCTTACCGGGACAGGGTAACGAAAAACTGTTTTTT.

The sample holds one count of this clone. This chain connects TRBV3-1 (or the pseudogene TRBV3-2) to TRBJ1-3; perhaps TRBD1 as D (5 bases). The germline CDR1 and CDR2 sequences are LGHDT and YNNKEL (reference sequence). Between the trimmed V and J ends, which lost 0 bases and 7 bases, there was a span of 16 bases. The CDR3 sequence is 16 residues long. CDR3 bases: TGTGCCAGCAGCCAAGATCACGGGACGTTTGGCAACACCATATATTTT. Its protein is CASSQDHGTFGNTIYF.

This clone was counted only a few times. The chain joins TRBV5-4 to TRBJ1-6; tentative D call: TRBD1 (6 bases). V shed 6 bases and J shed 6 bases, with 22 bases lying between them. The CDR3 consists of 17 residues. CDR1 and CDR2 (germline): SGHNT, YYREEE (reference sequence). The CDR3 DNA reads TGTGCCAGCACCCAAAGTGGGGGGCGTTATATTAATTCACCCCTCCACTTT. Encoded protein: CASTQSGGRYINSPLHF.

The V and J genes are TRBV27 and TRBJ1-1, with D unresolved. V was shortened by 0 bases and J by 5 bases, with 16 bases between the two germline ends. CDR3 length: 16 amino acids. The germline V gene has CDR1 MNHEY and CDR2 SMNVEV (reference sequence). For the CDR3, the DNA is TGTGCCAGCAGTTTATCGGGTATGGGAAGGAGAACTGAAGCTTTCTTT. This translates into CASSLSGMGRRTEAFF.

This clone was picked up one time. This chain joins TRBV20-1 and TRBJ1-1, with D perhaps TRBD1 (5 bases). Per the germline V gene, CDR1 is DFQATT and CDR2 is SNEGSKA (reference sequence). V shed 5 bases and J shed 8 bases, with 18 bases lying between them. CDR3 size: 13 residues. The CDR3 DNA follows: TGCAGTGCTGGTGGGGCATTCGGCTTAGAAGCTTTCTTT. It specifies CSAGGAFGLEAFF.

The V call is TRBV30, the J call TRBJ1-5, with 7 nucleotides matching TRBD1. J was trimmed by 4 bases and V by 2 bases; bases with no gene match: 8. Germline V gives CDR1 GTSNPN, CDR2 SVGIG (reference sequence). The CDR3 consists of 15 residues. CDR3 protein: CAWSILGTVNQPQHF. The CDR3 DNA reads TGTGCCTGGAGTATACTCGGGACAGTTAATCAGCCCCAGCATTTT.